What follows are 27 T cell receptor beta chains derived from one specimen sequenced in a study of shared clonotypes between healthy human individuals. Naive CD8 cells comprised CD45RO-negative, CCR7-positively selected cells, excluding terminally differentiated effector memory CD45RA+ cells. Generated by immunoSEQ multiplex PCR, the TCRdb table keeps only in-frame clones and is missing some. This table has 630,000 or so clones, roughly 98% appearing once. The sample consisted of naive CD8+ T cells sorted from blood. These TCRs come from a man under 40 in good health.

This clone showed up just once. The rearrangement uses TRBV29-1 and TRBJ2-1; unclear D gene. From germline, CDR1 is SQVTM and CDR2 ANQGSEA. CDR3 length: 14 amino acids. Trimming removed 3 bases at V and 5 bases at J, with 14 bases between. The CDR3 DNA reads as TGCAGCGTTGAGAGGTCCCACCCCGACAATGAGCAGTTCTTC. It is translated as CSVERSHPDNEQFF.

This clone was seen only once. V usage is TRBV7-7 and J usage is TRBJ2-3; D gene uncertain. The CDR3 is made up of 15 amino acids. Trimming pared 5 bases from V and 0 bases from J, leaving 12 bases between. Germline V gives CDR1 SSHAT, CDR2 FNYEAQ (reference sequence). CDR3 bases: TGTGCCAGCAGCGAGACACGACCTAGCACAGATACGCAGTATTTT. Residues: CASSETRPSTDTQYF.

The rearrangement uses TRBV18 and TRBJ2-7, with TRBD1 identical over 8 bases. V gave up 2 bases and J gave up 5 bases; unmatched junction bases: 5. Germline CDR1 KGHSH, CDR2 LQKENI. This CDR3 region has 14 residues. The CDR3 protein is CASSPLQGVDEQYF. The DNA of the CDR3 is TGTGCCAGCTCACCATTACAGGGGGTAGACGAGCAGTACTTC.

The V and J genes are TRBV30 and TRBJ1-1; D unclear. The germline gives CDR1 GTSNPN, CDR2 SVGIG (reference sequence). This CDR3 is built from 12 residues. V lost 4 bases, J lost 6 bases, and 12 bases lay in between. The CDR3 region is CAWTLDLPEAFF. The CDR3 bases are TGTGCCTGGACCCTAGATCTTCCTGAAGCTTTCTTT.

The chain recombines TRBV7-9 with TRBJ1-1, with a tentative D call TRBD1 (6 bases). The CDR3 sequence is 17 residues long. The V end lost 2 bases, the J end lost 1 base, and 17 bases lay between the germline ends. Germline values: CDR1 SEHNR, CDR2 FQNEAQ (reference sequence). The CDR3 bases are TGTGCCAGCAGCTTATCAAGTACAGGGCGGTGGAACACTGAAGCTTTCTTT. This translates into CASSLSSTGRWNTEAFF.

CDR3 sequence: CASSLPQGERRELFF. The CDR3 DNA reads as TGTGCCAGCAGCTTACCGCAGGGGGAGAGGAGGGAGCTGTTTTTT. This chain joins TRBV7-9 and TRBJ2-2, with 7 bases aligning to TRBD1. Germline CDR1 is SEHNR and CDR2 is FQNEAQ (reference sequence). CDR3 length: 15 amino acids. V was pared by 2 bases and J by 9 bases, with 9 bases of the junction left unmatched.

V is TRBV19 and J is TRBJ2-7, with 8 positions matching TRBD1. Trimming cost V 5 bases and J 3 bases; bases outside gene matches: 6. The CDR3 extends over 14 amino acids. Per the germline V gene, CDR1 is LNHDA and CDR2 is SQIVND (reference sequence). The CDR3 reads CASSARDRFYEQYF. The CDR3 DNA follows: TGTGCCAGTAGTGCCCGGGACAGGTTCTACGAGCAGTACTTC.

This clone has a single count. This sequence joins TRBV5-4 and TRBJ2-7, with 8 bases identical to TRBD1. V lost 4 bases, J lost 0 bases, and 3 bases stayed unmatched. This CDR3 is 14 amino acids long. From germline, CDR1 is SGHNT and CDR2 YYREEE (reference sequence). The CDR3 nucleotides are TGTGCCAGCAGCGCGACAGGGGCCTCCTACGAGCAGTACTTC. It yields the protein CASSATGASYEQYF.

The chain links TRBV7-9 to TRBJ2-1; 7 nucleotides agree with TRBD1. Trimming removed 6 bases from V and 5 bases from J; junction bases left unmatched: 10. The CDR3 spans 15 residues. Germline CDR1 reads SEHNR; CDR2 reads FQNEAQ (reference sequence). The CDR3 sequence: CASSIPSGQNNEQFF. The CDR3 DNA is TGTGCCAGCAGTATCCCATCGGGACAGAACAATGAGCAGTTCTTC. Combining the CDR3 with reference TRBV7-9 and TRBJ2-1 gives the whole variable domain DTGVSQNPRHKITKRGQNVTFRCDPISEHNRLYWYRQTLGQGPEFLTYFQNEAQLEKSRLLSDRFSAERPKGSFSTLEIQRTEQGDSAMYLCASSIPSGQNNEQFFGPGTRLTVL.

This clone appeared once. The chain has TRBV27 and TRBJ2-3; 7 bases align to TRBD2. The CDR3 runs to 15 residues. Germline assignment: CDR1 MNHEY and CDR2 SMNVEV (reference sequence). Trimming took 4 bases from V and 5 from J; bases not matched to a gene: 9. CDR3 sequence reads: CASSYSRTRGDTQYF. The CDR3 coding sequence is TGTGCCAGCAGTTATTCCCGGACTAGAGGAGATACGCAGTATTTT.

V and J are TRBV28 and TRBJ1-5; 9 bases match TRBD1. This CDR3 is 14 amino acids long. Trimming removed 5 bases from V and 5 bases from J; junction bases left unmatched: 4. Germline CDR1 MDHEN, CDR2 SYDVKM. The CDR3 DNA reads TGTGCCAGCAGTAGGGACAGGGAGGATCAGCCCCAGCATTTT. Translated, it gives CASSRDREDQPQHF.

This rearrangement joins TRBV7-9 to TRBJ1-3; D call uncertain. Germline V gives CDR1 SEHNR, CDR2 FQNEAQ (reference sequence). The CDR3 covers 14 residues. V gave up 5 bases and J gave up 0 bases, with 8 bases separating them. CDR3 sequence reads: CASSGSASGNTIYF. CDR3 nucleotide sequence: TGTGCCAGCAGCGGGAGTGCCTCTGGAAACACCATATATTTT.

The gene calls are TRBV7-2 and TRBJ2-2; D tentatively fits TRBD1 or TRBD2 (5 bases each). Germline V lookup: CDR1 SGHTA, CDR2 FQGNSA. The V end was cut by 10 bases, the J end by 3 bases, with 21 bases between. CDR3 length: 16 amino acids. The CDR3 sequence is CATYLSEGLHTGELFF. CDR3 in DNA: TGTGCCACCTACCTATCCGAGGGGCTTCACACCGGGGAGCTGTTTTTT.

The chain couples TRBV25-1 to TRBJ2-7; 7 positions match TRBD2. This CDR3 has 16 residues. Germline CDR1 and CDR2: MGHDK and SYGVNS. The ends lost 1 base at V and 6 bases at J; junction bases unmatched: 12. CDR3 protein: CASSELGTTTGGEQYF. The CDR3 DNA sequence: TGTGCCAGCAGTGAATTAGGGACTACCACAGGTGGCGAGCAGTACTTC.

The J gene is TRBJ2-7, the V gene TRBV15; 10 bases align to TRBD2. Trimming removed 6 bases from V and 3 bases from J; junction bases left unmatched: 5. Germline lookup yields CDR1 LNHNV and CDR2 YYDKDF (reference sequence). The CDR3 contains 14 residues. The DNA of the CDR3 is TGTGCCACCAGGGCTAGCGGGAGCCACTACGAGCAGTACTTC. This encodes CATRASGSHYEQYF.

J is TRBJ2-7 and V is TRBV10-3, with TRBD2 matching over 10 bases. V gave up 3 bases and J gave up 4 bases; unmatched junction bases: 6. The CDR3 runs 15 residues. Germline V lookup: CDR1 ENHRY, CDR2 SYGVKD. This chain's CDR3 is CAISDLTSGTYEQYF. The CDR3, as DNA: TGTGCCATCAGTGATTTAACTAGCGGGACTTACGAGCAGTACTTC.

This clone came up once. This chain joins TRBV29-1 and TRBJ2-3; weak D call: TRBD2 (6 bases). V lost 0 bases and J lost 5, with 15 bases in between. The CDR3 length is 15 residues. Per the germline V gene, CDR1 is SQVTM and CDR2 is ANQGSEA. The DNA of the CDR3 is TGCAGCGTTGAAGACCAGAGCGGGCCTATAGATACGCAGTATTTT. Translated: CSVEDQSGPIDTQYF.

This clone was seen only once. The chain couples TRBV29-1 to TRBJ2-1; D is perhaps TRBD1 or TRBD2 (5 bases each). The CDR3 totals 14 residues. Germline values: CDR1 SQVTM, CDR2 ANQGSEA. V shed 6 bases and J shed 8 bases, with 20 bases lying between them. CDR3 nucleotide sequence: TGCAGCGTAACAGGACTCGGGGCGTCATATGAGCAGTTCTTC. Translating gives CSVTGLGASYEQFF.

J is TRBJ2-3 and V is TRBV19; D may be TRBD2 (6 bases). Germline V gene sequence: CDR1 LNHDA, CDR2 SQIVND (reference sequence). The CDR3 spans 16 residues. The V end lost 4 bases, the J end lost 2 bases, and 16 bases lay between the germline ends. CDR3 residues: CASSTLNGGFTDTQYF. Written as DNA, the CDR3 is TGTGCCAGTAGTACCTTAAACGGGGGTTTCACAGATACGCAGTATTTT.

The rearrangement uses TRBV29-1 and TRBJ2-1, with D possibly being TRBD2 (6 bases). V was pared by 4 bases and J by 5 bases, with 15 bases between. Germline CDR1 reads SQVTM; CDR2 reads ANQGSEA. The CDR3 runs 14 residues. The CDR3 DNA reads as TGCAGCGTTGTACTAGCAATCCTAAACAATGAGCAGTTCTTC. Encoded protein: CSVVLAILNNEQFF.

This clone was seen only once. V gene TRBV28 combines with J gene TRBJ2-6, with D possibly TRBD1 on 5 matching bases. With 9 bases removed from V and 2 bases from J, the gap between germline ends came to 17 bases. There are 16 residues in the CDR3. CDR1 and CDR2 from the germline V gene are MDHEN and SYDVKM. As DNA, the CDR3 is TGTGCCAGTCAGGGCTTGTCGGATACTGGGGCCAACGTCCTGACTTTC. This codes for CASQGLSDTGANVLTF.

This chain uses TRBV29-1 with TRBJ2-7; D is tentatively TRBD1 or TRBD2 (6 bases each). This CDR3 is 20 amino acids long. Trimming left V 3 bases short and J 4 bases short, with 34 bases between. Germline CDR1 is SQVTM and CDR2 is ANQGSEA. The CDR3 is CSVENWGQEAREGGKYEQYF. The DNA for the CDR3 is TGCAGCGTTGAGAACTGGGGCCAAGAAGCCCGAGAGGGGGGAAAGTACGAGCAGTACTTC.

This sequence joins TRBV27 and TRBJ1-5; D call uncertain. Germline-derived CDR1 and CDR2 are MNHEY and SMNVEV (reference sequence). The CDR3 covers 15 residues. Between the trimmed V and J ends, which lost 4 bases and 0 bases, there was a span of 10 bases. As DNA, the CDR3 is TGTGCCAGCAGTTCCCGACCTTATAGCAATCAGCCCCAGCATTTT. As protein: CASSSRPYSNQPQHF.

V is TRBV27 and J is TRBJ2-1; D call uncertain. V was clipped by 7 bases and J by 8 bases, with 18 bases between them. The CDR3 is made up of 14 amino acids. Germline-derived CDR1 and CDR2 are MNHEY and SMNVEV (reference sequence). For the CDR3, the DNA is TGTGCCAGCAATCCAGGAGTTGGCAGCGATGAGCAGTTCTTC. This codes for CASNPGVGSDEQFF.

The chain combines TRBV7-9 with TRBJ1-3; D remains ambiguous. V gave up 4 bases and J gave up 1 base, with 8 bases separating them. The CDR3 has 14 amino acids. CDR1 is SEHNR and CDR2 is FQNEAQ in the germline V gene (reference sequence). CDR3 sequence reads: CASSSYESGNTIYF. For the CDR3, the DNA is TGTGCCAGCAGCTCGTATGAGTCTGGAAACACCATATATTTT.

The J gene is TRBJ2-1, the V gene TRBV5-1, with D possibly being TRBD1 or TRBD2 (5 bases each). In germline, CDR1 is SGHRS, CDR2 YFSETQ. CDR3 size: 17 residues. Trimming pared 0 bases from V and 6 bases from J, leaving 19 bases between. The CDR3 region is CASSLALGWGPSNEQFF. The DNA of the CDR3 is TGCGCCAGCAGCTTGGCATTGGGTTGGGGACCCTCCAATGAGCAGTTCTTC.

The V and J genes are TRBV27 and TRBJ1-3; D is perhaps TRBD1 (5 bases). Per germline, CDR1 MNHEY and CDR2 SMNVEV (reference sequence). The ends were cut back, 4 bases at V and 0 bases at J, with 10 bases in the middle. The CDR3 spans 15 residues. In DNA, the CDR3 is TGTGCCAGCAGTTCTTGGGGCCGCTCTGGAAACACCATATATTTT. Translation: CASSSWGRSGNTIYF.